One TCR beta chain is described in this entry. The antigen remains unidentified. The entry originates in a study of metastatic and nonmetastatic thyroid tumors. None of the patients had undergone any treatment ahead of thyroid surgery. Authors' methods: The authors used CDR3 differences across clinicopathological groups to build a distant-metastasis classifier for papillary thyroid cancer. From the PCR reads, TCRdb re-called clones with MiXCR. The V and J calls, along with clone size, are taken from TCRdb and not from the paper's own processing. The sample has around 7,500 clones, 35% to 40% seen once. Findings and caveats of the study: Benign nodules were reported to have significantly lower TCR beta diversity than malignant thyroid tumors, in blood and tumor.

This clonotype was obtained from a female donor with papillary thyroid cancer or a benign thyroid nodule (not recorded which). Some clones in this sample may be carry-over from other donors' samples. The source material was tumor tissue.

Written as DNA, the CDR3 is TGTGCCACCAGTGCCCAGGGTTGGAGCGAGCAGTTCTTC. The encoded protein is CATSAQGWSEQFF. The chain uses TRBV24-1 and TRBJ2-1; the D gene is possibly TRBD1 (5 bases). This CDR3 is 13 amino acids long. Per the germline V gene, CDR1 is KGHDR and CDR2 is SFDVKD. Deletions cut 5 bases from V and 10 bases from J, with 14 bases between.